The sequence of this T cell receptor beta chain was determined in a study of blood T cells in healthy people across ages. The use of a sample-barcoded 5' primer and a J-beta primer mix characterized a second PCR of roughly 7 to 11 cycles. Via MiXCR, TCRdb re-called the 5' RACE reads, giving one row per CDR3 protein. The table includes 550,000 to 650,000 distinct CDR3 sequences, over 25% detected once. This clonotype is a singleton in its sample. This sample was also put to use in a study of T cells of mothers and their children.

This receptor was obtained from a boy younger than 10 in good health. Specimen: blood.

The CDR3 sequence is CASSWGLAGELFF. CDR3 coding DNA: TGTGCCAGCAGTTGGGGACTAGCGGGGGAGCTGTTTTTT. The chain joins TRBV12-3 or TRBV12-4 to TRBJ2-2; 10 bases fit TRBD2. The J segment lost 8 bases and the V segment lost 4 bases, leaving 1 base of the junction unmatched. CDR3 length equals 13 residues.